What follows are 13 T cell receptor beta chains derived from one specimen sequenced in a study of beta chain features in type 1 diabetes. Expressed TCRB transcripts were sequenced because the isolated RNA had all been reverse transcribed beforehand. Generated by immunoSEQ multiplex PCR, the TCRdb table keeps only in-frame clones and is missing some. The data hold hundreds of thousands of clones, with roughly 70% observed a single time. Sequenced material: naive CD4+ T cells from blood. The origin of the receptors is a man between 25 and 39 years old in good health.

This chain uses TRBV29-1 with TRBJ2-3; possible D gene TRBD2, 5 bases. Germline V CDR1 and CDR2: SQVTM, ANQGSEA. V was pared by 7 bases and J by 1 base, with 9 bases between. There are 12 residues in the CDR3. The CDR3 spells CSGDGGTDTQYF. For the CDR3, the DNA is TGCAGCGGCGACGGGGGCACAGATACGCAGTATTTT.

J is TRBJ2-7 and V is TRBV29-1; D remains unclear. V shed 7 bases and J shed 0 bases, with 13 bases lying between them. Per germline, CDR1 SQVTM and CDR2 ANQGSEA. This CDR3 is built from 13 residues. The chain's CDR3 is CSEQGRVSYEQYF. CDR3 bases: TGCAGCGAACAAGGTAGGGTCTCCTACGAGCAGTACTTC.

This chain links TRBV7-2 with TRBJ2-7; D remains ambiguous. There are 12 residues in the CDR3. Trimming stripped 2 bases from V and 4 bases from J, with 6 bases between. Germline V gene data show CDR1 as SGHTA and CDR2 as FQGNSA. CDR3 sequence (DNA): TGTGCCAGCAGCTTATCTGCTTACGAGCAGTACTTC. Amino acid sequence: CASSLSAYEQYF.

Points on this clone: Other nucleotide sequences from this sample produce the same CDR3. The chain couples TRBV20-1 to TRBJ2-1, with D perhaps TRBD1 (5 bases). Trimming left V 6 bases short and J 7 bases short, with 10 bases between. This CDR3 has 11 amino acids. Germline V CDR1 and CDR2: DFQATT, SNEGSKA (reference sequence). CDR3 amino acids: CSAGRGNEQFF. In DNA, the CDR3 is TGCAGTGCCGGTAGGGGAAATGAGCAGTTCTTC.

CDR3 protein: CASSLEGTASTDTQYF. The CDR3 region has the DNA TGCGCCAGCAGCTTGGAAGGGACAGCCAGCACAGATACGCAGTATTTT. The chain combines TRBV5-1 with TRBJ2-3, with 7 bases matching TRBD1. The CDR3 length is 16 residues. V was pared by 0 bases and J by 0 bases, with 4 bases of the junction left unmatched. The V gene's germline CDR1 is SGHRS and CDR2 YFSETQ.

The rearrangement uses TRBV20-1 and TRBJ1-2; D gene uncertain. The CDR3 is 11 amino acids. Trimming left V 6 bases short and J 6 bases short, with 11 bases between. Germline CDR1 is DFQATT and CDR2 is SNEGSKA (reference sequence). CDR3 bases: TGCAGTGCCAGGCAAAACAATGGCTACACCTTC. This encodes CSARQNNGYTF.

V usage is TRBV28 and J usage is TRBJ2-7; no firm D call. In germline, CDR1 is MDHEN, CDR2 SYDVKM. V was clipped by 6 bases and J by 4 bases, with 10 bases between them. The CDR3 runs to 12 residues. CDR3 bases: TGTGCCAGCAGCCGATCCGTATACGAGCAGTACTTC. Protein sequence: CASSRSVYEQYF.

The chain uses TRBV10-3 and TRBJ2-7; TRBD1 might be the D (6 bases). The CDR3 runs 13 residues. V shed 6 bases and J shed 5 bases, with 14 bases lying between them. Germline CDR1 and CDR2: ENHRY and SYGVKD. CDR3 coding DNA: TGTGCCATCAGCAGAGGGGGACGAGACGAGCAGTACTTC. Protein: CAISRGGRDEQYF.

This clone has a handful of counts. The genes are TRBV27 and TRBJ2-5; D is ambiguous. Germline CDR1 and CDR2: MNHEY and SMNVEV (reference sequence). This CDR3 is 14 amino acids long. V gave up 6 bases and J gave up 5 bases, with 16 bases separating them. CDR3 sequence: CASSYSGSGETQYF. As DNA, the CDR3 is TGTGCCAGCAGCTACTCCGGCTCCGGGGAGACCCAGTACTTC.

This chain joins TRBV11-2 and TRBJ1-5, with TRBD1 matching over 8 bases. Unmatched junction bases numbered 6, after V lost 5 bases and J lost 6 bases. Looked up from germline, CDR1 is SGHAT and CDR2 is FQNNGV. This CDR3 region has 14 residues. The CDR3 DNA follows: TGTGCCAGCAGCGATGACAGGGGATCTCAGCCCCAGCATTTT. Protein: CASSDDRGSQPQHF. The full variable domain, its missing parts supplied by reference TRBV11-2 and TRBJ1-5, is EAGVAQSPRYKIIEKRQSVAFWCNPISGHATLYWYQQILGQGPKLLIQFQNNGVVDDSQLPKDRFSAERLKGVDSTLKIQPAKLEDSAVYLCASSDDRGSQPQHFGDGTRLSIL.

This chain joins TRBV4-3 and TRBJ1-2; D gene unclear. CDR3 length: 14 amino acids. Trimming removed 3 bases at V and 8 bases at J, with 16 bases between. Germline V gene data show CDR1 as LGHNA and CDR2 as YSLEER. The chain's CDR3 is CASSHGAQPRGYTF. As DNA, the CDR3 is TGCGCCAGCAGCCATGGCGCCCAACCGCGCGGCTACACCTTC.

The V and J genes are TRBV18 and TRBJ1-2; a possible D gene is TRBD1 (5 bases). CDR1 KGHSH and CDR2 LQKENI come from the germline V gene. CDR3 length: 14 amino acids. With 0 bases removed from V and 2 bases from J, the gap between germline ends came to 7 bases. CDR3 bases: TGTGCCAGCTCACCACCGACAGCCAACTATGGCTACACCTTC. Encoded protein: CASSPPTANYGYTF. Full variable domain (remainder filled in from reference TRBV18 and TRBJ1-2): NAGVMQNPRHLVRRRGQEARLRCSPMKGHSHVYWYRQLPEEGLKFMVYLQKENIIDESGMPKERFSAEFPKEGPSILRIQQVVRGDSAAYFCASSPPTANYGYTFGSGTRLTVV.

This clone was found once. The chain carries TRBV6-6 and TRBJ2-7, with 7 positions matching TRBD2. The V gene end was trimmed by 6 bases and the J gene end by 3 bases; junction bases not matched to a gene: 2. The CDR3 totals 12 residues. The germline V gene encodes CDR1 MNHNY and CDR2 SVGAGI (reference sequence). CDR3: CASSGGSYEQYF. As DNA, the CDR3 is TGTGCCAGCAGCGGCGGGAGCTACGAGCAGTACTTC.